This record looks at one T cell receptor (beta chain) sequence and its context. The entry originates in a study of OX40 agonist ivuxolimab in advanced cancers. The CDR3 sequence is 14 residues long. Germline V lookup: CDR1 MGHRA, CDR2 YSYEKL. The germline V and J ends were trimmed by 0 bases and 3 bases, with 8 bases remaining between them. Assay used: immunoSEQ multiplex PCR; TCRdb lists only in-frame clones, some missing. The sample has around 14,000 clones, 75% to 95% seen once; the top ten hold over 20%. This TCR derives from an adult with an advanced solid tumor such as melanoma, head and neck, liver or kidney cancer. Source: CD4+ or CD8+ T cells sorted from blood, taken in a trial of the OX40 agonist ivuxolimab. The chain couples TRBV4-1 to TRBJ2-5; possibly TRBD1 for D (5 bases). CDR3 nucleotide sequence: TGCGCCAGCAGCCAAGAAGGCAGGGAAGAGACCCAGTACTTC. It yields the protein CASSQEGREETQYF.